Below, 22 T cell receptor beta chains from the same sample are listed, as sequenced in a study of T cell repertoires in cytomegalovirus infection. Each CDR3 protein is one row after TCRdb ran MiXCR on the reads. The table includes approximately 50,000 distinct CDR3 sequences, roughly 20% detected once. No antigen has been assigned to these receptors. Sequencing used CD8+ T cells from cultured PBMCs, obtained from culture after CMV antigen stimulation. All receptors derive from a human donor in good health (CMV status not recorded). Some clones in this sample may be carry-over from other donors' samples.

The chain joins TRBV7-2 to TRBJ2-1; 9 bases agree with TRBD1. CDR3 length equals 16 residues. J was trimmed by 4 bases and V by 5 bases; bases with no gene match: 9. The germline V gene has CDR1 SGHTA and CDR2 FQGNSA. CDR3 sequence reads: CASSKGDRARYNEQFF. CDR3 DNA: TGTGCCAGCAGCAAGGGGGACAGGGCTAGGTACAATGAGCAGTTCTTC.

This clonotype was counted at least ten times. DNA of the CDR3: TGTGCCAGCAGCTTAGCGGACAGTTATAACTATGGCTACACCTTC. It translates to CASSLADSYNYGYTF. V usage is TRBV7-8 and J usage is TRBJ1-2; perhaps TRBD1 as D (6 bases). V lost 0 bases and J 1 base, leaving 9 bases between the germline ends. This CDR3 contains 15 residues. Germline CDR1 and CDR2: SGHVS and FQNEAQ.

The chain couples TRBV6-6 to TRBJ2-1, with a possible D match to TRBD2 (6 bases). V was pared by 0 bases and J by 0 bases, with 9 bases between. Germline-derived CDR1 and CDR2 are MNHNY and SVGAGI (reference sequence). The CDR3 is 16 residues long. The CDR3 protein is CASSYSPGSSYNEQFF. The CDR3 DNA reads as TGTGCCAGCAGTTACTCCCCCGGGAGCTCCTACAATGAGCAGTTCTTC.

This clonotype was recorded a few times. V and J are TRBV29-1 and TRBJ2-3, with a weak D call TRBD1 (5 bases). The CDR3 consists of 14 residues. V lost 1 base to trimming and J lost 4 bases, with 12 bases between them. The germline V gene encodes CDR1 SQVTM and CDR2 ANQGSEA. The CDR3 reads CSVEGGAGADTQYF. As DNA, the CDR3 is TGCAGCGTTGAAGGTGGGGCTGGCGCAGATACGCAGTATTTT.

The gene calls are TRBV7-2 and TRBJ2-2, with 8 bases that match TRBD2. The CDR3 loop spans 16 amino acids. The V gene's germline CDR1 is SGHTA and CDR2 FQGNSA. J gave up 1 base and V 5 bases, and 6 bases lay outside the gene matches. CDR3 coding DNA: TGTGCCAGCAGCCACTCCAGCGGGGGGAACACCGGGGAGCTGTTTTTT. Translating gives CASSHSSGGNTGELFF.

The V gene is TRBV7-8, the J gene TRBJ1-3; D ambiguous. The CDR3 totals 12 residues. Trimming left V 5 bases short and J 4 bases short, with 6 bases between. The germline gives CDR1 SGHVS, CDR2 FQNEAQ. CDR3 in amino acids: CASSRSGNTIYF. As DNA, the CDR3 is TGTGCCAGCAGCCGTTCCGGAAACACCATATATTTT.

The rearrangement joins TRBV7-6 to TRBJ1-1, with D possibly matching TRBD1 (5 bases). The CDR3 covers 13 residues. Between the trimmed V and J ends, which lost 6 bases and 0 bases, there was a span of 8 bases. Germline V lookup: CDR1 SGHVS, CDR2 FNYEAQ. Written as DNA, the CDR3 is TGTGCCAGCAGGGGACGGTTGAACACTGAAGCTTTCTTT. This sequence encodes CASRGRLNTEAFF.

This clonotype was detected a few times. The V gene is TRBV7-2, the J gene TRBJ2-1; D unresolved. The V end was cut by 1 base, the J end by 0 bases, with 7 bases between. The CDR3 has 15 residues. Germline V CDR1 and CDR2: SGHTA, FQGNSA. In DNA form, the CDR3 reads TGTGCCAGCAGCTTAGGATACGGCTCCTACAATGAGCAGTTCTTC. It specifies CASSLGYGSYNEQFF.

This clonotype was counted at least ten times. The gene calls are TRBV5-6 and TRBJ1-5; D remains ambiguous. V was cut by 1 base and J by 0 bases, with 5 bases left in between. CDR1 is SGHDT and CDR2 is YYEEEE in the germline V gene. This CDR3 region has 14 residues. The CDR3 sequence is CASSLRYSNQPQHF. The CDR3 nucleotides read TGTGCCAGCAGCTTGCGGTATAGCAATCAGCCCCAGCATTTT.

Turning to this clonotype: Relative to the germline gene, one junction end is altered; a read error may explain this. The chain joins TRBV11-2 to TRBJ2-7, with D uncertain. The V gene's germline CDR1 is SGHAT and CDR2 FQNNGV. The CDR3 runs 12 residues. The CDR3 nucleotides are TGTGCCATCAGCTTAATGATCCACGAGCAGTACTTC. Its translation is CAISLMIHEQYF.

This clonotype was counted between two and nine times. The rearrangement uses TRBV6-8 and TRBJ1-2; unclear D gene. Trimming removed 6 bases from V and 0 bases from J, with 11 bases in between. This CDR3 contains 14 residues. Germline values: CDR1 MNHGY, CDR2 SAAAGT. CDR3 sequence: CASSPTTTNYGYTF. The CDR3 DNA reads TGTGCCAGCAGCCCAACGACCACTAACTATGGCTACACCTTC.

A few counts support this clonotype. The CDR3 coding sequence is TGTGCCAGCAGCTTCCGGACTAGCGGATACGAGCAGTACTTC. As protein: CASSFRTSGYEQYF. The genes are TRBV7-8 and TRBJ2-7, with 10 bases lining up with TRBD2. The CDR3 spans 14 residues. Losses at the gene ends were 3 bases for V and 4 bases for J; bases not matched to a gene: 3. Germline V lookup: CDR1 SGHVS, CDR2 FQNEAQ.

This clonotype was observed at least ten times. V is TRBV20-1 and J is TRBJ1-2; tentatively, D is TRBD1 (5 bases). Trimming took off 1 base at V and 2 bases at J, with 8 bases between the two ends. Germline V gene sequence: CDR1 DFQATT, CDR2 SNEGSKA (reference sequence). This CDR3 comprises 13 residues. As DNA, the CDR3 is TGCAGTGCTAGAGCGGCAGGGAACTATGGCTACACCTTC. It codes for CSARAAGNYGYTF.

This chain uses TRBV6-5 with TRBJ2-5, with 9 bases fitting TRBD2. This CDR3 has 15 amino acids. Unmatched junction bases numbered 3, after V lost 2 bases and J lost 2 bases. Germline V lookup: CDR1 MNHEY, CDR2 SVGAGI. The CDR3 spells CASSYIAGVQETQYF. CDR3 DNA sequence: TGTGCCAGCAGTTACATAGCGGGGGTACAAGAGACCCAGTACTTC.

This chain links TRBV7-9 with TRBJ2-7; D unclear. V was cut by 5 bases and J by 4 bases, with 12 bases left in between. Germline CDR1 is SEHNR and CDR2 is FQNEAQ (reference sequence). CDR3 length: 13 residues. The CDR3 reads CASSPKVEYEQYF. As DNA, the CDR3 is TGTGCCAGCAGCCCCAAAGTTGAGTACGAGCAGTACTTC.

The chain has TRBV12-3 or TRBV12-4 and TRBJ2-2; TRBD2 matches 10 bases. The CDR3 contains 16 residues. The V segment lost 3 bases and the J segment 2 bases; nucleotides outside the gene matches: 3. CDR3 sequence (DNA): TGTGCCAGCAGTTTTGGACTAGCGGTTAACACCGGGGAGCTGTTTTTT. This gives the protein CASSFGLAVNTGELFF.

This clonotype was counted between two and nine times. The chain joins TRBV7-8 to TRBJ2-1; 10 positions match TRBD2. Trimming cost V 7 bases and J 7 bases; bases outside gene matches: 7. In germline, CDR1 is SGHVS, CDR2 FQNEAQ. The CDR3 is 14 residues long. For the CDR3, the DNA is TGTGCCAGCATCATTAGCGGGGGGCGGAATGAGCAGTTCTTC. The encoded protein is CASIISGGRNEQFF.

This clonotype has more than one count but fewer than ten. The genes are TRBV9 and TRBJ2-5, with D perhaps TRBD2 (7 bases). The CDR3 is 15 amino acids. The ends were cut back, 3 bases at V and 5 bases at J, with 17 bases in the middle. Germline V lookup: CDR1 SGDLS, CDR2 YYNGEE. This chain's CDR3 is CASSAWGGLGETQYF. In DNA, the CDR3 is TGTGCCAGCAGCGCCTGGGGGGGCCTGGGGGAGACCCAGTACTTC. Drawing the rest from reference TRBV9 and TRBJ2-5, the complete variable domain is DSGVTQTPKHLITATGQRVTLRCSPRSGDLSVYWYQQSLDQGLQFLIQYYNGEERAKGNILERFSAQQFPDLHSELNLSSLELGDSALYFCASSAWGGLGETQYFGPGTRLLVL.

A few counts support this clonotype. The gene calls are TRBV15 and TRBJ2-1, with D unresolved. The CDR3 consists of 13 residues. Trimming pared 1 base from V and 8 bases from J, leaving 9 bases between. CDR1 LNHNV and CDR2 YYDKDF come from the germline V gene (reference sequence). The CDR3 loop reads CATSRVRVDEQFF. The CDR3 nucleotides read TGTGCCACCAGCAGAGTTAGGGTTGATGAGCAGTTCTTC.

V and J are TRBV6-8 and TRBJ1-1, with no clear D. Between the trimmed V and J ends, which lost 0 bases and 3 bases, there was a span of 11 bases. Germline lookup yields CDR1 MNHGY and CDR2 SAAAGT. The CDR3 contains 15 residues. DNA of the CDR3: TGTGCCAGCAGTTACTCATGGGGTCTGGACACTGAAGCTTTCTTT. It yields the protein CASSYSWGLDTEAFF.

This clonotype has at least ten counts. The chain links TRBV27 to TRBJ2-1, with a tentative D call TRBD2 (6 bases). Germline V gene data show CDR1 as MNHEY and CDR2 as SMNVEV (reference sequence). V dropped 4 bases and J dropped 0 bases, with 7 bases sitting between them. This CDR3 has 14 amino acids. This CDR3 reads CASSWGVSYNEQFF. As DNA, the CDR3 is TGTGCCAGCAGTTGGGGGGTCTCCTACAATGAGCAGTTCTTC.

V is TRBV7-9 and J is TRBJ1-2; D possibly corresponds to TRBD1 (5 bases). The germline V and J ends were trimmed by 5 bases and 2 bases, with 21 bases remaining between them. The CDR3 loop spans 17 amino acids. Germline V gene sequence: CDR1 SEHNR, CDR2 FQNEAQ (reference sequence). CDR3 amino acids: CASSPRALTGDNYGYTF. The CDR3 DNA follows: TGTGCCAGCAGCCCCCGGGCCCTTACAGGAGACAACTATGGCTACACCTTC.